This T cell receptor (beta chain) derives from a study of cytomegalovirus exposure and HLA in healthy donors. Study-wide points: An analysis was carried out later, and it reportedly showed fewer N-insertions in an Asian-associated ancestry cluster than the approximately 700-donor mean. A later analysis linked a missense variant in DCLRE1C to the trimming of TCR beta V and J genes. A few chains tied to CMV proved CMV antigen-specific in vitro.

Note on this clone: Its antigen remains unidentified.

Trimming removed 2 bases from V and 4 bases from J; junction bases left unmatched: 7. CDR1 MDHEN and CDR2 SYDVKM come from the germline V gene. The CDR3 totals 17 residues. Primers for the PCR totalled 60 Vbeta and 13 Jbeta. Generated by immunoSEQ multiplex PCR, the TCRdb table keeps only in-frame clones and is missing some. This sample's table has about 200,000 clones. The sequence was collected from a girl aged 2 to 10 in good health and CMV-seropositive. The chain employs TRBV28 and TRBJ2-1, with 11 bases aligning to TRBD2. Source material: PBMCs. CDR3 in DNA: TGTGCCAGCAGTTTAGCGGAAGGACTAGCGGGTTACAATGAGCAGTTCTTC. This translates into CASSLAEGLAGYNEQFF.